The sequence of this T cell receptor beta chain was determined in a study of blood T cell repertoires in COVID-19. Study background: Researchers got acute and convalescent COVID-19 samples from the United States, Italy and Spain. In each case, the material was cDNA or gDNA derived from T cells, B-cell-depleted T cells, or PBMCs.

This clone turned up a few times. The repertoire was sequenced with immunoSEQ multiplex PCR; TCRdb's copy has only in-frame clones and lacks some. The repertoire holds about 110,000 clones, 70% to 90% seen once, with less than 1.5% in the top ten. The CDR3 runs to 13 residues. The V segment lost 11 bases and the J segment 0 bases; nucleotides outside the gene matches: 3. CDR1 is MDHEN, CDR2 SYDVKM, per germline. Sequenced: peripheral blood. The chain employs TRBV28 and TRBJ2-2; the match to TRBD2 covers 7 bases. The receptor comes from a man aged 40-50 years with acute or convalescent COVID-19. The CDR3 is CAAGRTNTGELFF. The CDR3 DNA sequence: TGTGCCGCCGGGAGGACGAACACCGGGGAGCTGTTTTTT.